This T cell receptor beta chain was obtained from a study of blood T cell repertoires in COVID-19. Overall study context: The United States, Italy and Spain supplied acute and convalescent COVID-19 samples. PBMCs, B-cell-depleted T cells, or T cells were the source of the cDNA or gDNA that made up the material.

CDR1 and CDR2 from the germline V gene are SEHNR and FQNEAQ (reference sequence). The CDR3 extends over 14 amino acids. Trimming removed 8 bases from V and 2 bases from J, with 10 bases in between. Original processing methods: Reference gene primer amplification yielded estimated nucleated cell counts. The repertoire was sequenced with immunoSEQ multiplex PCR; TCRdb's copy has only in-frame clones and lacks some. For V, J and clone size, that table is used; D and trimming come from the DNA. The sample yields about 210,000 clones, around 90% seen once. The receptor was derived from a man aged 70-80 years with acute or convalescent COVID-19. Sequenced sample: peripheral blood. The V and J genes are TRBV7-9 and TRBJ2-6; D is perhaps TRBD1 (6 bases). The CDR3 reads CASVGAAGANVLTF. The CDR3 nucleotides read TGTGCCAGCGTGGGGGCGGCTGGGGCCAACGTCCTGACTTTC. The variable domain in full, completed from reference TRBV7-9 and TRBJ2-6, reads DTGVSQNPRHKITKRGQNVTFRCDPISEHNRLYWYRQTLGQGPEFLTYFQNEAQLEKSRLLSDRFSAERPKGSFSTLEIQRTEQGDSAMYLCASVGAAGANVLTFGAGSRLTVL.